This T cell receptor (beta chain) was found in a study of shared clonotypes between healthy human individuals. General study points: Larger estimated richness was generally seen in naive subsets than in memory subsets.

Assay used: immunoSEQ multiplex PCR; TCRdb lists only in-frame clones, some missing. The top ten hold more than 1.5% of the sample, which has roughly 2,000,000 clones, just over 90% seen once. CDR3 size: 15 residues. As for this clone: Antigen specificity is unknown.

CD45RO-negative cells were positively selected for CCR7, leaving out terminally differentiated effector memory CD45RA+ cells. This rearrangement joins TRBV12-2 to TRBJ2-2; TRBD2, as called in the table, went unchecked against the DNA. TRBV12-2 is assigned pseudogene status. The origin of this receptor is a young man in good health. Some clones in this sample may be carry-over from other donors' samples. Input material: naive CD8+ T cells from PBMCs. The CDR3 sequence: CASRLAPLCAGELFF. In nucleotides, the CDR3 is TGTGCAAGTCGCTTAGCCCCGCTTTGCGCCGGGGAGCTGTTTTTT.